Shown below are 4 T cell receptor beta chains from a single sample sequenced in a study of human T cells and chemical hapten exposure. TCRdb passed the RACE reads through MiXCR, listing each CDR3 protein once. The sample records 180,000 or so distinct CDR3 sequences, about 22% being singletons. Time point in this sample: patch test 1, 2 weeks after DPC sensitization. Treatment of the sample: therapeutic diphenylcyclopropenone sensitization with weekly scalp DPC. The sample was whole blood, taken in connection with sensitization to the hapten diphenylcyclopropenone (DPC). The receptors were sampled from a woman between 45 and 65 years old with alopecia areata. Some clones in this sample may be carry-over from other donors' samples.

This clonotype was seen only a few times. The chain has TRBV5-5 and TRBJ1-4; TRBD1 might be the D (5 bases). The CDR3 extends over 15 amino acids. Germline CDR1 and CDR2: SGHKS and YYEKEE (reference sequence). V lost 3 bases, J lost 3 bases, and 12 bases lay in between. CDR3 DNA: TGTGCCAGCAGCTGGGCGGGGGAGGCTAATGAAAAACTGTTTTTT. Translation gives CASSWAGEANEKLFF.

There are a few counts of this clonotype. The chain joins TRBV24-1 to TRBJ2-5; the D is unclear. The CDR3 extends over 13 amino acids. Germline V CDR1 and CDR2: KGHDR, SFDVKD. V lost 4 bases, J lost 5 bases, and 10 bases lay in between. CDR3 nucleotides: TGTGCCACCAGTGAACCTGCTTTTGAGACCCAGTACTTC. The encoded protein is CATSEPAFETQYF.

This clonotype occurred a few times. The chain has TRBV5-8 and TRBJ1-1; D possibly corresponds to TRBD1 (6 bases). V dropped 5 bases and J dropped 3 bases, with 11 bases sitting between them. The CDR3 is 13 amino acids. The germline V gene has CDR1 SGHTS and CDR2 YDEGEE. CDR3 loop: CASSQTGYTEAFF. CDR3 nucleotides: TGTGCCAGCAGTCAAACAGGGTACACTGAAGCTTTCTTT. The full variable domain, completed using reference TRBV5-8 and TRBJ1-1, is EAGVTQSPTHLIKTRGQQATLRCSPISGHTSVYWYQQALGLGLQFLLWYDEGEERNRGNFPPRFSGRQFPNYSSELNVNALELEDSALYLCASSQTGYTEAFFGQGTRLTVV.

This chain links TRBV29-1 with TRBJ1-4; possible D gene TRBD1, 5 bases. V was clipped by 3 bases and J by 7 bases, with 15 bases between them. From germline, CDR1 is SQVTM and CDR2 ANQGSEA. This CDR3 spans 14 amino acids. The CDR3: CSVDLEGQGEKLFF. CDR3 nucleotides: TGCAGCGTTGATTTGGAGGGCCAGGGTGAAAAACTGTTTTTT.